The 3 T cell receptor beta chains below all came from one sample that was sequenced in a study of Ad26.COV2.S vaccination and SARS-CoV-2 variants. Clones were sequenced by immunoSEQ multiplex PCR, and TCRdb holds only the in-frame ones, with some missing. Of around 380,000 clones in the sample, roughly nine tenths are singletons; the top ten hold 3% to 4.5%. As to treatment: roughly 18 received Ad26.COV2.S at low or high dose, single or two shots; several received placebo; per-sample allocation not given. At day 63 after the first vaccine or placebo injection, samples were drawn. The sample in question was peripheral blood, obtained in a trial of Ad26.COV2.S vaccine versus placebo. The receptor set was obtained from a person between 18 and 65 years old who received the Ad26.COV2.S COVID-19 vaccine or a placebo.

The sample holds one count of this clone. This chain connects TRBV3-1 (or the pseudogene TRBV3-2) to TRBJ1-2; D may be TRBD1 (5 bases). Germline V CDR1 and CDR2: LGHDT, YNNKEL (reference sequence). This CDR3 region has 16 residues. V gave up 3 bases and J gave up 6 bases, with 20 bases separating them. The CDR3 DNA sequence: TGTGCCAGCAGCCAGTTTCCGGGACCAAACCTCGATGGCTACACCTTC. It encodes CASSQFPGPNLDGYTF.

The chain uses TRBV7-6 and TRBJ2-7; 15 nucleotides agree with TRBD2. The CDR3 loop spans 16 amino acids. V shed 5 bases and J 4 bases; nucleotides not matched to a gene: 6. Germline V lookup: CDR1 SGHVS, CDR2 FNYEAQ. CDR3 DNA: TGTGCCAGCAGCCCGAGGACTAGCGGGGGGGTATACGAGCAGTACTTC. Its protein product is CASSPRTSGGVYEQYF.

V usage is TRBV10-3 and J usage is TRBJ1-4, with 8 bases fitting TRBD1. V gave up 3 bases and J gave up 7 bases; unmatched junction bases: 1. This CDR3 has 13 amino acids. Germline V gives CDR1 ENHRY, CDR2 SYGVKD. CDR3 in amino acids: CAISDRGLEKLFF. In nucleotides, the CDR3 is TGTGCCATCAGTGACAGGGGGCTTGAAAAACTGTTTTTT.